Shown below are 30 T cell receptor beta chains from a single sample sequenced in a study of T cells in tumors after PD-1 blockade. TCRdb keeps only in-frame clones here, not all; method: immunoSEQ multiplex PCR. The sample holds 40,000 to 55,000 clones; roughly 73% are singletons and the top ten take about a sixth. This material consisted of PBMCs, taken before anti-PD-1 treatment. Receptors were obtained from a human donor with basal cell carcinoma.

This clone has a handful of counts. The chain is built from TRBV4-1 and TRBJ2-7, with 8 nucleotides matching TRBD1. With 5 bases clipped from V and 4 bases from J, the junction kept 7 bases outside the gene matches. Germline lookup yields CDR1 MGHRA and CDR2 YSYEKL. The CDR3 is 14 residues long. CDR3 sequence reads: CASSGGGQGYEQYF. CDR3 in DNA: TGCGCCAGCAGCGGGGGCGGACAGGGTTACGAGCAGTACTTC.

The chain has TRBV7-9 and TRBJ2-1, with 11 bases fitting TRBD1. Germline-derived CDR1 and CDR2 are SEHNR and FQNEAQ (reference sequence). V shed 5 bases and J 9 bases; nucleotides not matched to a gene: 9. CDR3 length: 15 amino acids. The CDR3 DNA reads as TGTGCCAGCAGCGCCGGGACAGGGGGGCTGACTGAGCAGTTCTTC. It encodes CASSAGTGGLTEQFF.

The chain combines TRBV3-1 (or the pseudogene TRBV3-2) with TRBJ1-3; D not resolved. In germline, CDR1 is LGHDT, CDR2 YNNKEL (reference sequence). V was pared by 1 base and J by 5 bases, with 9 bases between. The CDR3 has 14 residues. The DNA for the CDR3 is TGTGCCAGCAGCCAAGGAGTCGGGAGAAACACCATATATTTT. Its protein product is CASSQGVGRNTIYF.

The chain employs TRBV30 and TRBJ2-5; no clear D. This CDR3 contains 15 residues. V was trimmed by 1 base and J by 2 bases, leaving 14 bases between them. Germline values: CDR1 GTSNPN, CDR2 SVGIG (reference sequence). The CDR3 reads CAWSGGATQQETQYF. CDR3 DNA sequence: TGTGCCTGGAGTGGGGGTGCAACCCAACAAGAGACCCAGTACTTC.

This clone has only a few counts. This sequence joins TRBV5-1 and TRBJ2-7, with D maybe TRBD1 (6 bases). The CDR3 length is 15 residues. From germline, CDR1 is SGHRS and CDR2 YFSETQ. V was cut by 4 bases and J by 0 bases, with 14 bases left in between. CDR3 in DNA: TGCGCCAGCAGCCCCCGGACAGTGAGCTCCTACGAGCAGTACTTC. Translated, it gives CASSPRTVSSYEQYF.

This clone was observed a single time. The chain combines TRBV18 with TRBJ1-1; weak D call: TRBD1 (6 bases). The V gene lost 3 bases and the J gene lost 0 bases, with 11 bases spanning the gap. Germline loops: CDR1 KGHSH, CDR2 LQKENI. The length of the CDR3 is 15 residues. CDR3 in amino acids: CASSPGQNMNTEAFF. The DNA of the CDR3 is TGTGCCAGCTCACCCGGACAGAACATGAACACTGAAGCTTTCTTT.

This chain joins TRBV5-1 and TRBJ2-5, with a possible D match to TRBD2 (6 bases). The CDR3 runs to 14 residues. Germline V gene sequence: CDR1 SGHRS, CDR2 YFSETQ. V lost 4 bases to trimming and J lost 4 bases, with 14 bases between them. The DNA for the CDR3 is TGCGCCAGCAGCCCGGGGGACGCGACAGAGACCCAGTACTTC. This codes for CASSPGDATETQYF.

V usage is TRBV13 and J usage is TRBJ1-4, with a possible D match to TRBD1 (6 bases). V lost 5 bases to trimming and J lost 8 bases, with 15 bases between them. The CDR3 consists of 14 residues. Germline V gene data show CDR1 as PRHDT and CDR2 as FYEKMQ (reference sequence). In DNA, the CDR3 is TGTGCCAGCAGCCTAATGGGCAGGGGCGAAAAACTGTTTTTT. Translating gives CASSLMGRGEKLFF. Full variable domain (outside the CDR3, taken from reference TRBV13 and TRBJ1-4): AAGVIQSPRHLIKEKRETATLKCYPIPRHDTVYWYQQGPGQDPQFLISFYEKMQSDKGSIPDRFSAQQFSDYHSELNMSSLELGDSALYFCASSLMGRGEKLFFGSGTQLSVL.

This clone was detected only once. This chain links TRBV30 with TRBJ2-7, with 8 bases that match TRBD1. The V segment lost 5 bases and the J segment 6 bases; nucleotides outside the gene matches: 9. CDR3 length: 13 amino acids. In germline, CDR1 is GTSNPN, CDR2 SVGIG (reference sequence). The CDR3 region is CAWAATGDTEQYF. Here the CDR3 DNA reads TGTGCCTGGGCCGCGACAGGGGATACCGAGCAGTACTTC. Based on the CDR3 plus reference TRBV30 and TRBJ2-7, the full variable domain is SQTIHQWPATLVQPVGSPLSLECTVEGTSNPNLYWYRQAAGRGLQLLFYSVGIGQISSEVPQNLSASRPQDRQFILSSKKLLLSDSGFYLCAWAATGDTEQYFGPGTRLTVT.

The chain links TRBV5-6 to TRBJ1-3; D remains unclear. Germline-derived CDR1 and CDR2 are SGHDT and YYEEEE. V was trimmed by 2 bases and J by 3 bases, leaving 15 bases between them. CDR3 length equals 16 residues. This CDR3 is CASSLNSGLNGNTIYF. CDR3 coding DNA: TGTGCCAGCAGCTTAAATAGCGGACTGAATGGAAACACCATATATTTT.

This clone was picked up a small number of times. The chain joins TRBV9 to TRBJ1-1; D is unresolved. CDR3 length equals 13 residues. Per germline, CDR1 SGDLS and CDR2 YYNGEE. Trimming removed 3 bases from V and 7 bases from J, with 13 bases in between. The CDR3 protein is CASSDPYGGEAFF. The CDR3 DNA sequence: TGTGCCAGCAGCGACCCGTACGGCGGTGAAGCTTTCTTT. The full variable domain, rest sourced from reference TRBV9 and TRBJ1-1, is DSGVTQTPKHLITATGQRVTLRCSPRSGDLSVYWYQQSLDQGLQFLIQYYNGEERAKGNILERFSAQQFPDLHSELNLSSLELGDSALYFCASSDPYGGEAFFGQGTRLTVV.

The genes are TRBV9 and TRBJ2-7; TRBD2 matches at 7 bases. This CDR3 spans 13 amino acids. The trim removed 7 bases at V and 4 bases at J, leaving 8 bases unmatched. The germline V gene has CDR1 SGDLS and CDR2 YYNGEE. CDR3 sequence reads: CASGGSGFYEQYF. The CDR3 coding sequence is TGTGCCAGCGGGGGTAGCGGGTTTTACGAGCAGTACTTC. Filled out from reference TRBV9 and TRBJ2-7, the complete variable domain reads DSGVTQTPKHLITATGQRVTLRCSPRSGDLSVYWYQQSLDQGLQFLIQYYNGEERAKGNILERFSAQQFPDLHSELNLSSLELGDSALYFCASGGSGFYEQYFGPGTRLTVT.

The sample holds a few counts of this clone. The genes are TRBV10-1 and TRBJ1-1, with D unclear. In germline, CDR1 is WNHNN, CDR2 SYGVQD (reference sequence). The CDR3 loop spans 13 amino acids. V lost 4 bases and J 6 bases, leaving 12 bases between the germline ends. CDR3 in amino acids: CASSVGRISEAFF. CDR3 sequence (DNA): TGCGCCAGCAGTGTGGGCCGTATCTCTGAAGCTTTCTTT.

This clone has ten or more counts. The V call is TRBV27, the J call TRBJ2-7, with 12 positions matching TRBD2. CDR1 and CDR2 from the germline V gene are MNHEY and SMNVEV (reference sequence). V was clipped by 5 bases and J by 6 bases; unmatched bases: 8. There are 15 residues in the CDR3. CDR3: CASSPRLAGDREQYF. DNA of the CDR3: TGTGCCAGCAGTCCGCGACTAGCGGGAGATCGCGAGCAGTACTTC.

The chain carries TRBV28 and TRBJ2-6; D uncertain. Germline CDR1 MDHEN, CDR2 SYDVKM. Trimming removed 1 base from V and 0 bases from J, with 4 bases in between. CDR3 length: 15 amino acids. The CDR3 nucleotides read TGTGCCAGCAGTTTATATGTCTCTGGGGCCAACGTCCTGACTTTC. It translates to CASSLYVSGANVLTF.

This chain joins TRBV29-1 and TRBJ2-7, with D unclear. CDR1 is SQVTM, CDR2 ANQGSEA, per germline. The CDR3 covers 13 residues. Deletions cut 4 bases from V and 0 bases from J, with 10 bases between. This CDR3 is CSVGGGLSYEQYF. CDR3 coding DNA: TGCAGCGTTGGAGGTGGGCTCTCCTACGAGCAGTACTTC.

The chain employs TRBV28 and TRBJ2-3; 7 nucleotides align to TRBD1. Germline loops: CDR1 MDHEN, CDR2 SYDVKM. V lost 4 bases to trimming and J lost 3 bases; unmatched junction nucleotides: 7. The CDR3 is 15 amino acids. The CDR3 DNA reads as TGTGCCAGCAGTTCCTGGGACAGTCCAACAGATACGCAGTATTTT. Translation gives CASSSWDSPTDTQYF.

The genes are TRBV25-1 and TRBJ1-1; D not certain. CDR3 length: 13 amino acids. From germline, CDR1 is MGHDK and CDR2 SYGVNS. V lost 5 bases, J lost 6 bases, and 13 bases lay in between. The CDR3 sequence: CASSRELNSEAFF. The CDR3 DNA is TGTGCCAGCAGTAGGGAGCTAAATTCTGAAGCTTTCTTT.

The V and J genes are TRBV7-9 and TRBJ1-4; possibly TRBD1 for D (5 bases). Trimming took 5 bases from V and 6 from J, leaving 16 bases between them. The CDR3 contains 15 residues. Germline V gene lookup returns CDR1 SEHNR and CDR2 FQNEAQ (reference sequence). The CDR3 here is CASSRPGPRYEKLFF. The CDR3, as DNA: TGTGCCAGCAGCCGTCCGGGACCGAGATATGAAAAACTGTTTTTT.

The chain carries TRBV25-1 and TRBJ2-1; the match to TRBD1 covers 8 bases. Germline CDR1 and CDR2: MGHDK and SYGVNS. This CDR3 contains 13 residues. Trimming took 4 bases from V and 4 from J; bases not matched to a gene: 0. CDR3 residues: CASSGDRYNEQFF. For the CDR3, the DNA is TGTGCCAGCAGTGGGGACAGGTACAATGAGCAGTTCTTC.

The gene calls are TRBV9 and TRBJ2-5, with unresolved D. The CDR3 consists of 12 residues. Germline lookup yields CDR1 SGDLS and CDR2 YYNGEE. Trimming removed 4 bases from V and 0 bases from J, with 4 bases in between. CDR3 DNA: TGTGCCAGCAGCCCGAACCAAGAGACCCAGTACTTC. This encodes CASSPNQETQYF.

V and J are TRBV5-4 and TRBJ2-2, with TRBD1 as a possible D gene (5 bases). This CDR3 comprises 15 residues. V lost 2 bases and J lost 2, with 10 bases in between. From germline, CDR1 is SGHNT and CDR2 YYREEE (reference sequence). This CDR3 reads CASSFARDNTGELFF. The CDR3 DNA is TGTGCCAGCAGCTTTGCCAGGGATAACACCGGGGAGCTGTTTTTT.

This clone was seen more than once but under ten times. The chain uses TRBV2 and TRBJ1-1; D gene unclear. The V gene's germline CDR1 is SNHLY and CDR2 FYNNEI. Trimming left V 4 bases short and J 4 bases short, with 10 bases between. The CDR3 spans 13 residues. CDR3 DNA sequence: TGTGCCAGCAGTGTGGGTCGTGGCACTGAAGCTTTCTTT. The encoded protein is CASSVGRGTEAFF. Full variable domain (outside the CDR3, taken from reference TRBV2 and TRBJ1-1): EPEVTQTPSHQVTQMGQEVILRCVPISNHLYFYWYRQILGQKVEFLVSFYNNEISEKSEIFDDQFSVERPDGSNFTLKIRSTKLEDSAMYFCASSVGRGTEAFFGQGTRLTVV.

V is TRBV6-1 and J is TRBJ2-1, with 10 bases aligning to TRBD2. Germline CDR1 reads MNHNS; CDR2 reads SASEGT. The length of the CDR3 is 16 residues. The trim removed 3 bases at V and 4 bases at J, leaving 6 bases unmatched. CDR3 in amino acids: CASSDYASGSYNEQFF. The CDR3 DNA reads as TGTGCCAGCAGTGATTATGCTAGCGGGAGTTACAATGAGCAGTTCTTC.

The chain has TRBV6-2 or TRBV6-3 and TRBJ2-1; 14 positions match TRBD2. The CDR3 is 18 residues long. Per germline, CDR1 MNHEY and CDR2 SVGEGT. Losses at the gene ends were 4 bases for V and 3 bases for J; bases not matched to a gene: 8. As DNA, the CDR3 is TGTGCCAGCAGTTTCTGGACTAGCGGGGGGACTGGCTACAATGAGCAGTTCTTC. Translated: CASSFWTSGGTGYNEQFF.

V usage is TRBV28 and J usage is TRBJ1-1; TRBD1 is a possible D gene (5 bases). Germline V gene lookup returns CDR1 MDHEN and CDR2 SYDVKM. Trimming took 6 bases from V and 2 from J, leaving 10 bases between them. CDR3 length: 13 residues. The CDR3 DNA reads as TGTGCCAGCAGGGGGCGGGCTAACACTGAAGCTTTCTTT. Its translation: CASRGRANTEAFF.

Only one count was recorded for this clone. The chain joins TRBV18 to TRBJ1-1; unclear D gene. CDR1 is KGHSH, CDR2 LQKENI, per germline. V lost 3 bases to trimming and J lost 3 bases, with 14 bases between them. The CDR3 sequence is 15 residues long. The CDR3, as DNA: TGTGCCAGCTCACCCTTCACCCTAAGGGACACTGAAGCTTTCTTT. Encoded protein: CASSPFTLRDTEAFF. Full variable domain (missing parts from reference TRBV18 and TRBJ1-1): NAGVMQNPRHLVRRRGQEARLRCSPMKGHSHVYWYRQLPEEGLKFMVYLQKENIIDESGMPKERFSAEFPKEGPSILRIQQVVRGDSAAYFCASSPFTLRDTEAFFGQGTRLTVV.

This clone was counted once. V is TRBV11-2 and J is TRBJ2-7, with unresolved D. Trimming cost V 2 bases and J 2 bases, with 13 bases left between them. Germline CDR1 SGHAT, CDR2 FQNNGV. The CDR3 length is 15 residues. DNA for the CDR3: TGTGCCAGCAGCTTATTGGTTGGGAATACCTACGAGCAGTACTTC. As protein: CASSLLVGNTYEQYF.

The chain employs TRBV5-1 and TRBJ2-5, with D possibly TRBD1 on 7 matching bases. V was trimmed by 4 bases and J by 3 bases, leaving 10 bases between them. CDR1 is SGHRS, CDR2 YFSETQ, per germline. The CDR3 runs to 13 residues. The CDR3 spells CASSRGTEETQYF. For the CDR3, the DNA is TGCGCCAGCAGCCGGGGGACAGAAGAGACCCAGTACTTC.

The rearrangement joins TRBV28 to TRBJ1-1, with D perhaps matching TRBD1 (6 bases). The CDR3 is 15 residues long. V was clipped by 8 bases and J by 2 bases, with 18 bases between them. From germline, CDR1 is MDHEN and CDR2 SYDVKM. In DNA, the CDR3 is TGTGCCAGCCCCGGGGGGGGGCGAGAAAACACTGAAGCTTTCTTT. Amino acids: CASPGGGRENTEAFF.